This TCR beta chain is drawn from a study of Ad26.COV2.S vaccination and SARS-CoV-2 variants. Looking at the study overall: The donor participated in the COV1001 trial, in its Ad26.COV2.S arm. Ad26.COV2.S, an intramuscular injection, was given once or twice 56 days apart.

Treatment here: some 19 received Ad26.COV2.S at low or high dose, single or two shots; five or six received placebo; per-sample allocation not given. Vaccine and placebo recipients were sampled on day 63 after the first injection. Some clones are missing from TCRdb's copy, which holds only in-frame ones; the method was immunoSEQ multiplex PCR. The sample yields almost 400,000 clones, approximately 91% seen once. The CDR3 has 15 amino acids. CDR1 and CDR2 (germline): SGHRS, YFSETQ. Trimming left V 0 bases short and J 0 bases short, with 6 bases between. The material was peripheral blood, obtained in a trial of Ad26.COV2.S vaccine versus placebo. This clonotype originated in a person aged 18 to 59 who received the Ad26.COV2.S COVID-19 vaccine or a placebo. The gene calls are TRBV5-1 and TRBJ2-2; D gene uncertain. CDR3 loop: CASSLVSSNTGELFF. The CDR3 nucleotides are TGCGCCAGCAGCTTGGTCAGCTCGAACACCGGGGAGCTGTTTTTT.